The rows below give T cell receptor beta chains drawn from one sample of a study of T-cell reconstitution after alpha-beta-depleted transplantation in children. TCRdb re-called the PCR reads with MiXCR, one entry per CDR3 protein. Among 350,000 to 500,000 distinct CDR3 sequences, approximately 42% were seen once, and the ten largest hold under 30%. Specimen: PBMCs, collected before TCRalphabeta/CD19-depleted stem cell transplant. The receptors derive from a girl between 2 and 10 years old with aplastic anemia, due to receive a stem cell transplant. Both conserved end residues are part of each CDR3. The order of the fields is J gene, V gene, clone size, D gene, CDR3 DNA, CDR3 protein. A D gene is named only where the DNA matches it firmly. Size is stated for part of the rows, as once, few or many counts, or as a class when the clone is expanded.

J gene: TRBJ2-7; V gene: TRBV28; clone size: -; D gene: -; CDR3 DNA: TGTGCCAGCAGTTTACACAGGAACTACGAGCAGTACTTC; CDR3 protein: CASSLHRNYEQYF
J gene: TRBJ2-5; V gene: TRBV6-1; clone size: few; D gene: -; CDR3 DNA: TGTGCCAGCAGCCCCAGAGGAGAGGGTCAAGAGACCCAGTACTTC; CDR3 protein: CASSPRGEGQETQYF
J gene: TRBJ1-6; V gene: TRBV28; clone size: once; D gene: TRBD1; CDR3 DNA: TGTGCCAGCAGCCCGGGACAGGCGCCGTCACCCCTCCACTTT; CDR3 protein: CASSPGQAPSPLHF
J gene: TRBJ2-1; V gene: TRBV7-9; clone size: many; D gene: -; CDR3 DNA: TGTGCCAGCCAGCTTCCTGCAGGTGAGCAGTTCTTC; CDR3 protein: CASQLPAGEQFF
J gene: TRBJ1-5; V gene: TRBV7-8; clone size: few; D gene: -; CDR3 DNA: TGTGCCAGCAGCTTGGAACCCGGGCGCAATCAGCCCCAGCATTTT; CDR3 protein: CASSLEPGRNQPQHF
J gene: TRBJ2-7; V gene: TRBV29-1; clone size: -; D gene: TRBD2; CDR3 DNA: TGCAGCGTTGTCGGGACTAGGGTCGTCGAGCAGTACTTC; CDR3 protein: CSVVGTRVVEQYF
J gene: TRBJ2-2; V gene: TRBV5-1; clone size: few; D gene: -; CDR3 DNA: TGCGCCAGCAGCGCCGGGACACCGAACACCGGGGAGCTGTTTTTT; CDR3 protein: CASSAGTPNTGELFF
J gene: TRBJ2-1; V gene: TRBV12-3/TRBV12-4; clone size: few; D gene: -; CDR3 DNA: TGTGCCAGCAGTTTCATTCTATCCGGGGGAGCCGACAATGAGCAGTTCTTC; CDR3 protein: CASSFILSGGADNEQFF
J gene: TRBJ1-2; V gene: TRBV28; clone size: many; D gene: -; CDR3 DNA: TGTGCCAGCAGGGTAAGGGCAGGGTGGAGCGGCTACACCTTC; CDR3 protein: CASRVRAGWSGYTF
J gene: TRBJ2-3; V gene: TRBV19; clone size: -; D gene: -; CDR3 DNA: TGTGCCAGTAGTGTAGCCTCTAGCACAGATACGCAGTATTTT; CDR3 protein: CASSVASSTDTQYF
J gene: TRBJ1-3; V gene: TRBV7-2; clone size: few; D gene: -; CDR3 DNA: TGTGCCAGCAGGGGCGAAGTAACTGGAAACACCATATATTTT; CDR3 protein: CASRGEVTGNTIYF
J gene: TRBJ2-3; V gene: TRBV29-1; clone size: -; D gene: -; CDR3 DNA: TGCAGTTCGTCAGAAGAAGATACGCAGTATTTT; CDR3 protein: CSSSEEDTQYF
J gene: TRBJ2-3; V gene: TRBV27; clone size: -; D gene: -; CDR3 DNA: TGTGCCAGCAGTATCCCGGGAGATACGCAGTATTTT; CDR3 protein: CASSIPGDTQYF
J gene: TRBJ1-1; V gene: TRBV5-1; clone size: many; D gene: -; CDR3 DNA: TGCGCCAGCAGCCCGGATGACAGATATGGGGTTGGAAACACTGAAGCTTTCTTT; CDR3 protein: CASSPDDRYGVGNTEAFF
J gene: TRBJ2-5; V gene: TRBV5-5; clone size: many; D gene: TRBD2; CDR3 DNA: TGTGCCAGCAGCGGGGGGTCTAGCGGTCCCCGTGAGACCCAGTACTTC; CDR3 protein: CASSGGSSGPRETQYF
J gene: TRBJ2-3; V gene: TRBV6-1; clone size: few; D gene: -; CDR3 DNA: TGTGCCAGCAAGGAGAAAGGGAGCACAGATACGCAGTATTTT; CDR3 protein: CASKEKGSTDTQYF
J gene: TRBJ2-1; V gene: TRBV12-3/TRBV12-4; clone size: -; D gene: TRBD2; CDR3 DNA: TGTGCCAGCAGTCAGCGGGAGAGGTCCTACAATGAGCAGTTCTTC; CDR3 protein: CASSQRERSYNEQFF
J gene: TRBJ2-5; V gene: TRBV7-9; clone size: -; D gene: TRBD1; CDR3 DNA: TGTGCCAGCAGCTTACGGACAGGGGCTCTCCAAGAGACCCAGTACTTC; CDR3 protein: CASSLRTGALQETQYF
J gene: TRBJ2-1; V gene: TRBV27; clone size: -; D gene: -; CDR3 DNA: TGTGCCAGCAGCCCAATATCGCCCTTAGGGAGCGACAATGAGCAGTTCTTC; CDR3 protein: CASSPISPLGSDNEQFF
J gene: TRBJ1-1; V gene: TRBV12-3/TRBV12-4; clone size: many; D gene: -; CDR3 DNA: TGTGCCAGCAGTCCCCAGCGATTGAACACTGAAGCTTTCTTT; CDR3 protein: CASSPQRLNTEAFF
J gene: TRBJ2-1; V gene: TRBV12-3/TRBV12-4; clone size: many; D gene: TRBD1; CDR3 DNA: TGTGCCAGCAGCTTCACAGGGGGCAGTGAGCAGTTCTTC; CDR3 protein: CASSFTGGSEQFF
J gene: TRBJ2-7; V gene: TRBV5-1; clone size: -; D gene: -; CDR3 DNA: TGCGCCAGCAGCATCAATACGGAGCAGTACTTC; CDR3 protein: CASSINTEQYF
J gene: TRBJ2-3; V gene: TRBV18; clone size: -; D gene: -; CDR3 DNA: TGTGCCAGCTCACCACCGGACAGGGACGGGTTCGGCGGGAGGGCCCCAGACCCTTCTACGCAGTATTTT; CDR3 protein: CASSPPDRDGFGGRAPDPSTQYF
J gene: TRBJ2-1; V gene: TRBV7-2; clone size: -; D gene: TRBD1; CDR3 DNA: TGTGCCAGCAGCCCATACAGGGGCTACAATGAGCAGTTCTTC; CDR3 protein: CASSPYRGYNEQFF
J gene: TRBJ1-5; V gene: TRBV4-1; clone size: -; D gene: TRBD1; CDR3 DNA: TGCGCCAGCAGCCAGACAGGGGTTGGTCAGCCCCAGCATTTT; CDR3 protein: CASSQTGVGQPQHF
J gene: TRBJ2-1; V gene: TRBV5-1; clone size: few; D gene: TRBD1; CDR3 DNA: TGCGCCAGCAGCGAGACAGGGTCCGTTGGCAATGAGCAGTTCTTC; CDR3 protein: CASSETGSVGNEQFF
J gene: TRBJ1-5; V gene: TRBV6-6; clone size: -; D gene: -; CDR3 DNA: TGTGCCAGCAGTTACTCAGGGCAGCCCCAGCATTTT; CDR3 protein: CASSYSGQPQHF
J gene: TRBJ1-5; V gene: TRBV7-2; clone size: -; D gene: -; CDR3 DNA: TGTGCCAGCAGCTTTGACCCCACTAATCAGCCCCAGCATTTT; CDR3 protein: CASSFDPTNQPQHF
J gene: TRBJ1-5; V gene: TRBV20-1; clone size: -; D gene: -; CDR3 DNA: TGCAGTGCTGGAGGGCCCCAGCATTTT; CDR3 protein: CSAGGPQHF
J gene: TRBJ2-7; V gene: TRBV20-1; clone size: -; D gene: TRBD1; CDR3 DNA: TGCAGTGTGCCCGGGACAGAGGGTTACGAGCAGTACTTC; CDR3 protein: CSVPGTEGYEQYF
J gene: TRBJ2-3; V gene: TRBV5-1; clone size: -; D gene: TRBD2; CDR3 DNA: TGCGCCAGCAGCGGAAACCCGGGGGGGCCGGCAGATACGCAGTATTTT; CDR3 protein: CASSGNPGGPADTQYF
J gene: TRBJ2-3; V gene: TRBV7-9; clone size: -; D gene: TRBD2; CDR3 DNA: TGTGCCAGCAGCCTAAGCGGGGGAAACACAGATACGCAGTATTTT; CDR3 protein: CASSLSGGNTDTQYF
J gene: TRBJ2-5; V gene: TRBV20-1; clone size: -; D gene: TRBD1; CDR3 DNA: TGCAGTGCTAGACCTACAGGGGGCTCCCAAGAGACCCAGTACTTC; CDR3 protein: CSARPTGGSQETQYF
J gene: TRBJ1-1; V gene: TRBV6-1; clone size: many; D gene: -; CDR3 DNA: TGTGCCAGCAGTCGAAGGCCGCGCGTGAGGGGCCGAGCGATGAACACTGAAGCTTTCTTT; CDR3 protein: CASSRRPRVRGRAMNTEAFF
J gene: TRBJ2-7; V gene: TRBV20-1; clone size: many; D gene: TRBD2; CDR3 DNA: TGCAGTGCTAGCCCCAGTAGTCATGGGAGGGGCGAGCAGTACTTC; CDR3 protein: CSASPSSHGRGEQYF
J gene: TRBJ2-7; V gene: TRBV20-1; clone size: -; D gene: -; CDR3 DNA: TGCAGTGATTCCCAGGACAGCCCCTACGAGCAGTACTTC; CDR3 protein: CSDSQDSPYEQYF
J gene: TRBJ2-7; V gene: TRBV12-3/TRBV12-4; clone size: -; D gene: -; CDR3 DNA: TGTGCCAGCAGTTTCAGCAGCCCCTACGAGCAGTACTTC; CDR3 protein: CASSFSSPYEQYF
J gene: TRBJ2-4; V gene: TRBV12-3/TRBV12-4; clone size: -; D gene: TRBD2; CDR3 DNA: TGTGCCAGCACCCCGACTAGCGGGGGTAGGGCCAAAAACATTCAGTACTTC; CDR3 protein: CASTPTSGGRAKNIQYF